The 16 T cell receptor beta chains listed next were all sequenced from one sample in a study of cytomegalovirus exposure and HLA in healthy donors. 60 Vbeta and 13 Jbeta primers were used in PCR. Generated by immunoSEQ multiplex PCR, the TCRdb table keeps only in-frame clones and is missing some. Of 100,000 to 120,000 clones in the sample, 80% were seen once. The sequenced material came from PBMCs. Source of these receptors: a woman in her sixties or seventies in good health and CMV-seropositive.

This clone was seen only once. The DNA of the CDR3 is TGTGCCATCAGTACAGGGGGCGCGGCAGACGAGACCTACGAGCAGTACTTC. Residues: CAISTGGAADETYEQYF. The V gene is TRBV10-3, the J gene TRBJ2-7; 9 bases map to TRBD1. The CDR3 totals 17 residues. The V gene's germline CDR1 is ENHRY and CDR2 SYGVKD. Losses at the gene ends were 5 bases for V and 2 bases for J; bases not matched to a gene: 13.

The chain joins TRBV6-5 to TRBJ2-1; TRBD2 matches at 7 bases. The CDR3 spans 14 residues. Looked up from germline, CDR1 is MNHEY and CDR2 is SVGAGI. The V segment lost 11 bases and the J segment 3 bases; nucleotides outside the gene matches: 10. CDR3 sequence reads: CASGASGVYNEQFF. Here the CDR3 DNA reads TGTGCCTCTGGGGCTAGCGGAGTCTACAATGAGCAGTTCTTC.

The chain links TRBV10-2 to TRBJ1-1; D not resolved. From germline, CDR1 is WSHSY and CDR2 SAAADI. The V and J ends lost 2 bases and 5 bases respectively, with 15 bases between them. The CDR3 contains 15 residues. The CDR3 nucleotides are TGCGCCAGCAGTGAGGGCAGACGGTCGAGGACTGAAGCTTTCTTT. Protein sequence: CASSEGRRSRTEAFF.

The genes are TRBV27 and TRBJ2-1; maybe TRBD2 (6 bases). With 3 bases removed from V and 2 bases from J, the gap between germline ends came to 14 bases. Germline V CDR1 and CDR2: MNHEY, SMNVEV (reference sequence). The CDR3 consists of 16 residues. The CDR3 is CASSFGGTGTYNEQFF. CDR3 nucleotide sequence: TGTGCCAGCAGTTTTGGGGGGACTGGCACCTACAATGAGCAGTTCTTC.

The gene calls are TRBV29-1 and TRBJ1-1, with a weak D call TRBD1 (5 bases). The germline V and J ends were trimmed by 7 bases and 10 bases, with 28 bases remaining between them. The CDR3 has 15 amino acids. Germline loops: CDR1 SQVTM, CDR2 ANQGSEA. The CDR3 bases are TGCAGCGCATCCCCTCCTGGGCTCCCCTACGGGGGAGCTTTCTTT. It encodes CSASPPGLPYGGAFF.

The chain has TRBV28 and TRBJ2-1; a possible D gene is TRBD2 (5 bases). This CDR3 region has 15 residues. Germline CDR1 is MDHEN and CDR2 is SYDVKM. Deletions cut 6 bases from V and 7 bases from J, with 19 bases between. This CDR3 reads CASSSATSGRNEQFF. For the CDR3, the DNA is TGTGCCAGCAGCTCCGCGACCAGCGGTAGGAATGAGCAGTTCTTC.

V gene TRBV27 combines with J gene TRBJ2-2, with TRBD2 matching 11 bases. This CDR3 has 17 amino acids. Germline-derived CDR1 and CDR2 are MNHEY and SMNVEV (reference sequence). Unmatched junction bases numbered 6, after V lost 6 bases and J lost 0 bases. CDR3 loop: CASRILAGGSNTGELFF. The CDR3 nucleotides read TGTGCCAGCAGGATATTAGCGGGAGGGTCGAACACCGGGGAGCTGTTTTTT.

This clone appeared a single time. V usage is TRBV27 and J usage is TRBJ2-7; the D is unclear. CDR1 and CDR2 (germline): MNHEY, SMNVEV (reference sequence). There are 15 residues in the CDR3. V dropped 5 bases and J dropped 0 bases, with 14 bases sitting between them. The DNA of the CDR3 is TGTGCCAGCAGTAGCGAATCCACCGTCTCCTACGAGCAGTACTTC. It encodes CASSSESTVSYEQYF.

J is TRBJ2-3 and V is TRBV25-1; unclear D gene. The CDR3 totals 11 residues. Germline CDR1 MGHDK, CDR2 SYGVNS. V shed 7 bases and J shed 5 bases, with 7 bases lying between them. CDR3 coding DNA: TGTGCCAGCACCGTCGGAGATACGCAGTATTTT. Protein sequence: CASTVGDTQYF.

The rearrangement links TRBV4-2 to TRBJ2-1, with TRBD2 matching over 9 bases. Unmatched junction bases numbered 13, after V lost 1 base and J lost 0 bases. The CDR3 loop spans 20 amino acids. Germline CDR1 and CDR2: LGHNA and YNFKEQ. The CDR3 protein is CASSQVPPQLLAGSYNEQFF. The CDR3 DNA is TGTGCCAGCAGCCAAGTACCCCCCCAACTACTAGCGGGCTCCTACAATGAGCAGTTCTTC.

This clone was seen only once. This chain connects TRBV28 to TRBJ2-1, with TRBD2 matching over 12 bases. Germline V gene data show CDR1 as MDHEN and CDR2 as SYDVKM. Unmatched junction bases numbered 6, after V lost 6 bases and J lost 0 bases. This CDR3 region has 17 residues. CDR3 nucleotide sequence: TGTGCCAGCAGGCTAGCGGGAGGGGTAAGCTCCTACAATGAGCAGTTCTTC. Encoded protein: CASRLAGGVSSYNEQFF. The full variable domain, completed using reference TRBV28 and TRBJ2-1, is DVKVTQSSRYLVKRTGEKVFLECVQDMDHENMFWYRQDPGLGLRLIYFSYDVKMKEKGDIPEGYSVSREKKERFSLILESASTNQTSMYLCASRLAGGVSSYNEQFFGPGTRLTVL.

The table lists this clone with a few counts. The CDR3 here is CASSKYRVATNEKLFF. DNA of the CDR3: TGTGCCAGCAGCAAATACAGGGTAGCAACTAATGAAAAACTGTTTTTT. The chain links TRBV21-1 to TRBJ1-4; the table's D call, TRBD1, was not checked against the DNA. TRBV21-1 is shown as a pseudogene. CDR3 length equals 16 residues.

This clone was seen more than once but under ten times. The chain couples TRBV5-4 to TRBJ2-7; tentatively, D is TRBD2 (5 bases). Per germline, CDR1 SGHNT and CDR2 YYREEE (reference sequence). Trimming removed 2 bases at V and 6 bases at J, with 18 bases between. The CDR3 totals 15 residues. CDR3: CASSFFQRRGFEQYF. In nucleotides, the CDR3 is TGTGCCAGCAGCTTTTTTCAGCGACGGGGATTCGAGCAGTACTTC.

The rearrangement joins TRBV29-1 to TRBJ2-3, with 14 nucleotides matching TRBD2. Germline CDR1 reads SQVTM; CDR2 reads ANQGSEA. The CDR3 consists of 15 residues. The junction had 4 bases not matched to a gene; V was cut back by 3 bases and J by 5 bases. The CDR3 loop is CSVEGLAGARDTQYF. DNA for the CDR3: TGCAGCGTTGAGGGACTAGCGGGAGCCCGAGATACGCAGTATTTT.

The gene calls are TRBV7-2 and TRBJ1-2; perhaps TRBD1 as D (5 bases). The CDR3 has 16 residues. CDR1 is SGHTA and CDR2 is FQGNSA in the germline V gene. The ends were cut back, 5 bases at V and 8 bases at J, with 24 bases in the middle. The CDR3 here is CASSETGTRFKAGYTF. The CDR3 bases are TGTGCCAGCAGCGAAACCGGGACTCGCTTCAAAGCGGGCTACACCTTC.

In nucleotides, the CDR3 is TGTGCCATCAGTGAGGGACAGGGTTCCTTCTACGAGCAGTACTTC. It encodes CAISEGQGSFYEQYF. The chain joins TRBV10-3 to TRBJ2-7; 8 bases are a match to TRBD1. Per germline, CDR1 ENHRY and CDR2 SYGVKD. After removal of 2 bases from V and 3 bases from J, the junction contained 6 bases not matched to a gene. This CDR3 contains 15 residues.